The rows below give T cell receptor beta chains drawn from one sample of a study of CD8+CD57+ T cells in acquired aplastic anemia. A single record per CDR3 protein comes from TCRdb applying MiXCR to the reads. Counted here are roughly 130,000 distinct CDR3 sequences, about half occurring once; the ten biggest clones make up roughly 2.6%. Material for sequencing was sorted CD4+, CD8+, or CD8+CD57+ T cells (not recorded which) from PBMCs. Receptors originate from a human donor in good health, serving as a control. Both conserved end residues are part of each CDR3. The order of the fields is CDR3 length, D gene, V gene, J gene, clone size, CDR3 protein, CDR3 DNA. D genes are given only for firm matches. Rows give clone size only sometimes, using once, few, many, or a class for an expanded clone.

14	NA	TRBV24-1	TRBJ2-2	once	CATSDSTYTGELFF	TGTGCCACCAGTGACTCCACGTACACCGGGGAGCTGTTTTTT
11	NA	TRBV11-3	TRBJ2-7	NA	CASSSGAQQYF	TGTGCCAGCAGCTCGGGGGCACAGCAGTACTTC
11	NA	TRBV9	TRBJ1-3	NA	CASGRGDTIYF	TGTGCCAGCGGTCGGGGGGACACCATATATTTT
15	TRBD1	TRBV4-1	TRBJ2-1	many	CASSQVGTGIYEQFF	TGCGCCAGCAGCCAAGTAGGGACAGGGATCTATGAGCAGTTCTTC
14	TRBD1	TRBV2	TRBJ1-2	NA	CASTMGQGNYGYTF	TGTGCCAGCACTATGGGACAGGGGAACTATGGCTACACCTTC
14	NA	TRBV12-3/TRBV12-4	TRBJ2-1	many	CASSPRGGGTEQFF	TGTGCCAGCAGTCCTAGGGGGGGGGGCACTGAGCAGTTCTTC
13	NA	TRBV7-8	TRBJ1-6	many	CASKGTRYSPLHF	TGTGCCAGCAAGGGGACACGATATTCACCCCTCCACTTT
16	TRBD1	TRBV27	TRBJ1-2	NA	CASSFSAVQGENGYTF	TGTGCCAGCAGTTTCTCCGCCGTGCAGGGGGAGAATGGCTACACCTTC
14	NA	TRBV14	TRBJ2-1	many	CASSQNGGFGKQFF	TGTGCCAGCAGCCAAAATGGGGGTTTCGGAAAGCAGTTCTTC
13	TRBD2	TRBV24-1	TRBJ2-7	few	CATSVGGGYEQYF	TGTGCCACCAGTGTGGGGGGGGGTTACGAGCAGTACTTC
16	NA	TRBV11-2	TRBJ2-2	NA	CASSPLASLGTGELFF	TGCGCCAGCAGCCCACTTGCCTCTCTGGGCACCGGGGAGCTGTTTTTT
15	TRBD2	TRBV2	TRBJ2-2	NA	CASSGSGGDTGELFF	TGTGCCAGCAGTGGTAGCGGGGGGGACACCGGGGAGCTGTTTTTT
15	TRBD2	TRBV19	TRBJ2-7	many	CASSKASGDSYEQYF	TGTGCCAGTAGTAAGGCTAGCGGGGACTCCTACGAGCAGTACTTC
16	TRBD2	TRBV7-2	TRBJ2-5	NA	CASSATSGRVGRTQYF	TGTGCCAGCAGCGCGACTAGCGGGAGGGTTGGTCGGACCCAGTACTTC
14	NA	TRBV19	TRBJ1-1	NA	CASSIEAGQAEAFF	TGTGCCAGTAGTATAGAGGCAGGGCAGGCTGAAGCTTTCTTT
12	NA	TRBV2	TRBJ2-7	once	CASTTGTYEQYF	TGTGCCAGCACTACCGGGACCTACGAGCAGTACTTC
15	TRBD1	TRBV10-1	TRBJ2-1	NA	CASSGPGQGEREQFF	TGCGCCAGCAGTGGGCCTGGGCAGGGGGAACGTGAGCAGTTCTTC
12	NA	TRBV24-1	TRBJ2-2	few	CATSGLFGELFF	TGTGCCACCAGTGGACTGTTCGGGGAGCTGTTTTTT
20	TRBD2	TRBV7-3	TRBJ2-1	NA	CASSLMSTSGGLQFYNEQFF	TGTGCCAGCAGCTTAATGTCGACTAGCGGGGGGCTACAATTCTACAATGAGCAGTTCTTC
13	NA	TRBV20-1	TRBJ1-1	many	CSAGGIGKTEAFF	TGCAGTGCTGGTGGGATTGGCAAAACTGAAGCTTTCTTT
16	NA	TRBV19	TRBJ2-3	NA	CASSLYDNPSTDTQYF	TGTGCCAGTAGCCTTTACGATAACCCTAGCACAGATACGCAGTATTTT
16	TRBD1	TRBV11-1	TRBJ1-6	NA	CASSRARTGSASPLHF	TGTGCCAGCAGCCGCGCACGGACAGGGTCAGCCTCACCCCTCCACTTT